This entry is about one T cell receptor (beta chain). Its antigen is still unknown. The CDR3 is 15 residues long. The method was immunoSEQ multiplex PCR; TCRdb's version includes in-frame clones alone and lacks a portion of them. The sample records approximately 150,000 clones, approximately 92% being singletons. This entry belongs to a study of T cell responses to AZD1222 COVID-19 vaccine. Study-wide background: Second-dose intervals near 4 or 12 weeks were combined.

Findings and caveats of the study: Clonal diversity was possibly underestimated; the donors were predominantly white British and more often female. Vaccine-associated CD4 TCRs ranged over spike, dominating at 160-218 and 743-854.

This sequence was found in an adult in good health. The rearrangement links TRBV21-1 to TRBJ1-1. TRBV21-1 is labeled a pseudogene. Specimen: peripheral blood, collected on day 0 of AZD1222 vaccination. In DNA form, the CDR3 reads TGTGCCAGCAGCAAAGTGGGGGGTATGAACACTGAAGCTTTCTTT. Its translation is CASSKVGGMNTEAFF.